The next 6 T cell receptor beta chains were all read from a single sample in a study of high-grade serous ovarian cancer treatment subgroups. The assay was immunoSEQ multiplex PCR, and TCRdb's table has in-frame clones only and misses some. The sample lists about 2,200 clones, 66% occurring once. Tumor samples were taken before definitive surgery or chemotherapy. The sequenced sample was tumor tissue. The receptors derive from a human donor with high-grade serous ovarian cancer.

This clone was seen once. The V gene is TRBV7-6, the J gene TRBJ2-5, with 16 bases that match TRBD2. Per germline, CDR1 SGHVS and CDR2 FNYEAQ. This CDR3 contains 19 residues. V trimming: 4 bases; J trimming: 2 bases; junction bases outside the gene matches: 10. The CDR3 loop is CASSSREGLAGGKQETQYF. The DNA for the CDR3 is TGTGCCAGCAGCTCACGCGAGGGACTAGCGGGGGGGAAACAAGAGACCCAGTACTTC.

The table lists this clone with a count of one. The chain carries TRBV27 and TRBJ2-6; D is ambiguous. This CDR3 contains 14 residues. Germline V lookup: CDR1 MNHEY, CDR2 SMNVEV (reference sequence). V was pared by 7 bases and J by 0 bases, with 7 bases between. This chain's CDR3 is CASKASSGANVLTF. The CDR3 bases are TGTGCCAGCAAAGCGAGCTCTGGGGCCAACGTCCTGACTTTC.

The chain uses TRBV5-1 and TRBJ2-7; D is ambiguous. CDR1 and CDR2 from the germline V gene are SGHRS and YFSETQ. The CDR3 covers 12 residues. Trimming cost V 3 bases and J 3 bases, with 7 bases left between them. CDR3 DNA sequence: TGCGCCAGCAGCTACGACGGCTACGAGCAGTACTTC. Protein sequence: CASSYDGYEQYF.

The V gene is TRBV7-6, the J gene TRBJ2-1, with TRBD2 matching 12 bases. Germline values: CDR1 SGHVS, CDR2 FNYEAQ. V shed 5 bases and J 7 bases; nucleotides not matched to a gene: 18. The CDR3 covers 19 residues. CDR3 sequence: CASSPDRPLAGGRRNEQFF. For the CDR3, the DNA is TGTGCCAGCAGCCCAGACCGTCCCCTAGCGGGGGGGCGTCGGAATGAGCAGTTCTTC.

This clone showed up just a few times. The chain combines TRBV27 with TRBJ1-6; 7 positions match TRBD1. The J segment lost 10 bases and the V segment lost 5 bases, leaving 5 bases of the junction unmatched. The CDR3 sequence is 13 residues long. Looked up from germline, CDR1 is MNHEY and CDR2 is SMNVEV (reference sequence). CDR3 amino acids: CASSAGQLSPLHF. The CDR3 coding sequence is TGTGCCAGCAGTGCGGGACAGTTGTCACCCCTCCACTTT.

This clone turned up a few times. J is TRBJ1-4 and V is TRBV5-4; D gene unclear. Trimming took off 3 bases at V and 6 bases at J, with 9 bases between the two ends. Germline V lookup: CDR1 SGHNT, CDR2 YYREEE (reference sequence). There are 13 residues in the CDR3. The chain's CDR3 is CASSSAPYEKLFF. The CDR3 DNA follows: TGTGCCAGCAGCTCGGCCCCATATGAAAAACTGTTTTTT.